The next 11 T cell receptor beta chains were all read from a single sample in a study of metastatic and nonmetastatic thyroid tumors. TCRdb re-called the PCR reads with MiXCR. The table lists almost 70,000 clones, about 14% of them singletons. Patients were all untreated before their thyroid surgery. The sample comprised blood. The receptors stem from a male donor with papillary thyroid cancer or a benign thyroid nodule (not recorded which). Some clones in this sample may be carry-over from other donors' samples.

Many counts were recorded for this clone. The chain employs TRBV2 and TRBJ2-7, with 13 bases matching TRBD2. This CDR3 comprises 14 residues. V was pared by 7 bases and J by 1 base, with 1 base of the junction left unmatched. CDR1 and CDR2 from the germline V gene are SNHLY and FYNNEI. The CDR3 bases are TGTGCCAGCAAACTAGCGGGAGGGTCCTACGAGCAGTACTTC. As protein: CASKLAGGSYEQYF. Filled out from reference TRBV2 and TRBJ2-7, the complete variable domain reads EPEVTQTPSHQVTQMGQEVILRCVPISNHLYFYWYRQILGQKVEFLVSFYNNEISEKSEIFDDQFSVERPDGSNFTLKIRSTKLEDSAMYFCASKLAGGSYEQYFGPGTRLTVT.

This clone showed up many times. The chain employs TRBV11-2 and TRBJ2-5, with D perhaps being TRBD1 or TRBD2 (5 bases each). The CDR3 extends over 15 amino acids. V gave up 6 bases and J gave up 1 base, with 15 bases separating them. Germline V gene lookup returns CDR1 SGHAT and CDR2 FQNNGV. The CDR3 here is CASSFWGRSQETQYF. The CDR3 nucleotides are TGTGCCAGCAGTTTCTGGGGACGTTCCCAAGAGACCCAGTACTTC.

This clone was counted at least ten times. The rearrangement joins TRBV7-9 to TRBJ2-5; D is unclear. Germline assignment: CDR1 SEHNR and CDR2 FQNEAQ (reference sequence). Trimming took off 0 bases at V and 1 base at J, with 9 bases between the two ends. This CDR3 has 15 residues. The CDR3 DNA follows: TGTGCCAGCAGCTTAGCAGAACATTCCCAAGAGACCCAGTACTTC. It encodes CASSLAEHSQETQYF.

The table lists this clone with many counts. The CDR3 protein is CASSPTRDRQETQYF. DNA of the CDR3: TGTGCCAGCTCACCTACCAGGGACAGACAAGAGACCCAGTACTTC. The gene calls are TRBV18 and TRBJ2-5; TRBD1 matches at 7 bases. The CDR3 has 15 residues. J lost 2 bases, V lost 3 bases, and 6 bases had no gene match. Germline CDR1 KGHSH, CDR2 LQKENI. Full variable domain (missing parts from reference TRBV18 and TRBJ2-5): NAGVMQNPRHLVRRRGQEARLRCSPMKGHSHVYWYRQLPEEGLKFMVYLQKENIIDESGMPKERFSAEFPKEGPSILRIQQVVRGDSAAYFCASSPTRDRQETQYFGPGTRLLVL.

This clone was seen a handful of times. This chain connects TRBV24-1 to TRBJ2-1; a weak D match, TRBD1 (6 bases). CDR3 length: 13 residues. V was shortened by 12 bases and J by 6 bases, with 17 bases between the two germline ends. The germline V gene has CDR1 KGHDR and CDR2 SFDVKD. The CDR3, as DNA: TGTGCCGCTCTAGGACAGAGCATCAATGAGCAGTTCTTC. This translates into CAALGQSINEQFF.

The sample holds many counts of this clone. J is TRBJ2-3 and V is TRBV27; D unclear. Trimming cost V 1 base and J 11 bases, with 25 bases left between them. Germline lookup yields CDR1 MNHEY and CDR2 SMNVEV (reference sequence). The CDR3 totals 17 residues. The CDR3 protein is CASSLYDPSYPENRQYF. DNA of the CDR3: TGTGCCAGCAGTTTATATGATCCCTCATACCCGGAAAATAGGCAGTATTTT.

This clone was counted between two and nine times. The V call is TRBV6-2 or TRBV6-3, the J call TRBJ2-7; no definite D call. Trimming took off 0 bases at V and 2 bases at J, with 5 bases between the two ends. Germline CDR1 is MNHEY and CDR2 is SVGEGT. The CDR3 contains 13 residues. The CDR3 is CASSYSTTYEQYF. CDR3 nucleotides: TGTGCCAGCAGTTACTCGACAACCTACGAGCAGTACTTC.

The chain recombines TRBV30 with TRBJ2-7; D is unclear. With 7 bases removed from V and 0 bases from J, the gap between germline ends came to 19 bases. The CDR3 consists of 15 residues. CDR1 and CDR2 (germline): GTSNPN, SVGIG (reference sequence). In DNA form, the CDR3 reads TGTGCCTTCCAAGTTCCATCGCCCGACTCCTACGAGCAGTACTTC. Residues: CAFQVPSPDSYEQYF.

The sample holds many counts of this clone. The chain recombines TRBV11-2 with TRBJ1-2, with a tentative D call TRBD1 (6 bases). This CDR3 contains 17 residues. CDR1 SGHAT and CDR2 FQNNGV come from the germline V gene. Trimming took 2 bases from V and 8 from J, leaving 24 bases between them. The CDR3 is CASSLIGVRGVGTGYTF. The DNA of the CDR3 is TGTGCCAGCAGCTTAATCGGTGTGAGGGGAGTGGGGACAGGCTACACCTTC.

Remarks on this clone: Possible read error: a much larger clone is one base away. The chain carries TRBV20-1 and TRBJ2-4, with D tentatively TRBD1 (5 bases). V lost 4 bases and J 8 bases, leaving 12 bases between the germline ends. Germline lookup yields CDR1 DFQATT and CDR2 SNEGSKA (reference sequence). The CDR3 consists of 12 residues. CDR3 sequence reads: CSAKGSGHIQYF. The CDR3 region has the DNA TGCAGTGCTAAGGGGTCAGGGCACATTCAGTACTTC.

DNA of the CDR3: TGTGCCAGCACCCTCGGGGGATTTCTGGCTGAGCAGTTCTTC. Translated: CASTLGGFLAEQFF. V and J are TRBV7-9 and TRBJ2-1; the D gene is possibly TRBD2 (6 bases). CDR3 length equals 14 residues. Trimming removed 7 bases at V and 9 bases at J, with 19 bases between. The germline V gene encodes CDR1 SEHNR and CDR2 FQNEAQ (reference sequence).